This TCR beta chain was documented in a study of CD8+CD57+ T cells in acquired aplastic anemia. Study-wide context: Across the sorted CD4+ and CD8+ cells, DNA amounts averaged around 3.2 ug.

This CDR3 region has 13 residues. V lost 5 bases to trimming and J lost 2 bases, with 10 bases between them. Germline loops: CDR1 GTSNPN, CDR2 SVGIG (reference sequence). Whole-study findings and limits: The same twenty-nine CD8+ CDR3 sequences occurred in patients and in controls.

Details on this clonotype: Its matching antigen is unknown.

Individuals selected for sequencing had exhibited CD8+CD57+ cell expansion on flow cytometry. According to the study, genomic DNA was the template for TCR beta VDJ and CDR3 profiling. Using its own MiXCR run on the reads, TCRdb lists one record per CDR3 protein. In the table there are some 200,000 distinct CDR3 sequences, 48% of which are singletons. The receptor was derived from a human donor with aplastic anemia. Sequenced: sorted CD4+, CD8+, or CD8+CD57+ T cells (not recorded which) from PBMCs. The genes are TRBV30 and TRBJ1-5, with D unresolved. The CDR3 region is CAWDDIRNQPQHF. The DNA for the CDR3 is TGTGCCTGGGACGACATTCGCAATCAGCCCCAGCATTTT.